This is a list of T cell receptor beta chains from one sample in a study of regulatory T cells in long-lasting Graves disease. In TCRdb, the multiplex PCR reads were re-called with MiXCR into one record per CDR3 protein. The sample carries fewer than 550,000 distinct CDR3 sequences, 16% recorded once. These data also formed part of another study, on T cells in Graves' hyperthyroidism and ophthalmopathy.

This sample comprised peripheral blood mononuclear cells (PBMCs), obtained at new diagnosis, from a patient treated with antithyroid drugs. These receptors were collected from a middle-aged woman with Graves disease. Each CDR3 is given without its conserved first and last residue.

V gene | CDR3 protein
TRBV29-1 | SVRKGGSYEQY
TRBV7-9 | ASSLAENSPLH
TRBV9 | ASSGTSGGVDTQY
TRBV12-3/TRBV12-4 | ASSFSWPDTQY
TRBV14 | ASSQTLYEQY
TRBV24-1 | ATSDNSGSNTGELF
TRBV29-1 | SVEEAVEAF
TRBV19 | ASSIGLAGVNEQF
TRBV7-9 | ASSSGAQGVKY
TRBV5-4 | ASSSREDYGYT
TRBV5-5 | ASSLAPQAATIY
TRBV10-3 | AITSGRIGTGELF
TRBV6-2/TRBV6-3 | ATRGYNEQF
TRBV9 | ASSATPASGLGEQY
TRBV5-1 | ASSLVGSSATNEKLF
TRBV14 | ASSQWLAAYNEQF
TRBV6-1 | ASRPQGAANEKLF
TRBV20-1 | SARGSQGGDYGYT
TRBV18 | ASSPNPTGNTIY
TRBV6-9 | ASSYFSAGNQPQH
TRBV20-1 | SARETDDSPLH
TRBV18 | ASSPHRLATNEKLF
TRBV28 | ASSTLRHSTEAF
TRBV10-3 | AISVDTKQY
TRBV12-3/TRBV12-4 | ASSKQIGGSEQF
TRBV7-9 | AGGVEETQY
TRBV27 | ASSLMFPRGADGTEAF
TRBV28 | ASSGYRDRAASTQH
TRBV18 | ASSPKAAGLYGYT
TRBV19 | ASSIGARQGKH
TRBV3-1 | ASSQEGGQHYGYT
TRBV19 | ASSKDTYDQPQH
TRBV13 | ASSLGGQGHQY
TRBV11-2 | ASSPMGWRGYSGNTIY
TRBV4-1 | ASSRGLAGNNEQF
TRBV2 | ASIGNPGSGANVLT
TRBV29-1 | SSARDRGYEQY
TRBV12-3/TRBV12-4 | ASSRDFYGYT
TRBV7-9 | ASSPGTRPTDTQY